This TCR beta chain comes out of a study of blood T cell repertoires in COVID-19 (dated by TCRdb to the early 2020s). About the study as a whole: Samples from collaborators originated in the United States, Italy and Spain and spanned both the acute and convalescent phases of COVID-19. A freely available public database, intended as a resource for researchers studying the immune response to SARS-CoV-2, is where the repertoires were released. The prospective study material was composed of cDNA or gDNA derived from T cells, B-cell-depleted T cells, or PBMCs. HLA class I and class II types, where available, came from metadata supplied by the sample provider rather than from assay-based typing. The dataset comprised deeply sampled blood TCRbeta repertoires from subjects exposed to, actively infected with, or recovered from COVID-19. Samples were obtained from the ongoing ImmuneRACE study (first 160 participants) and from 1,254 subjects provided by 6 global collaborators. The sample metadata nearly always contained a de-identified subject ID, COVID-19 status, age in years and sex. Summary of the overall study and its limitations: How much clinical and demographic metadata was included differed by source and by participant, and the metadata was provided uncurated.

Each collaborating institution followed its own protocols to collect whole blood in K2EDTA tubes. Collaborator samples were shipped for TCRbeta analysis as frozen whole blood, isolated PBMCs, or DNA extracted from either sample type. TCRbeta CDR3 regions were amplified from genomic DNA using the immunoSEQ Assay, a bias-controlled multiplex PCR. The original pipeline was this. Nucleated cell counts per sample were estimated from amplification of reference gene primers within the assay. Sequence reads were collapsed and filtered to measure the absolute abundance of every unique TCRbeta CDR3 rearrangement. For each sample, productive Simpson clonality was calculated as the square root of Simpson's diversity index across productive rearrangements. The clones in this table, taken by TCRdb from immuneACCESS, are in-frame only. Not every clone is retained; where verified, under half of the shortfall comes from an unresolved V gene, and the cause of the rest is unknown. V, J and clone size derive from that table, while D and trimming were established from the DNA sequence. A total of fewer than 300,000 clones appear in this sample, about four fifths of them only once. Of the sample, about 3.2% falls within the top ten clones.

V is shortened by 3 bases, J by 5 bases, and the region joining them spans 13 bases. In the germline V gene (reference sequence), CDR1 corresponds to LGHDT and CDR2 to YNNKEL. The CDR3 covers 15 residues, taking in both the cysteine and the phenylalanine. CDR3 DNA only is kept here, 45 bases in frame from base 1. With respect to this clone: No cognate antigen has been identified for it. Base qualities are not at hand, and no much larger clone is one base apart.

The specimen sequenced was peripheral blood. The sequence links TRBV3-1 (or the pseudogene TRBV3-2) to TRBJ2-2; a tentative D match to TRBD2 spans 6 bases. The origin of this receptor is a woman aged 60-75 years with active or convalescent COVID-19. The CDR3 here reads CASSQRGSGTGELFF. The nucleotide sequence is TGTGCCAGCAGCCAGCGGGGTTCGGGTACCGGGGAGCTGTTTTTT.